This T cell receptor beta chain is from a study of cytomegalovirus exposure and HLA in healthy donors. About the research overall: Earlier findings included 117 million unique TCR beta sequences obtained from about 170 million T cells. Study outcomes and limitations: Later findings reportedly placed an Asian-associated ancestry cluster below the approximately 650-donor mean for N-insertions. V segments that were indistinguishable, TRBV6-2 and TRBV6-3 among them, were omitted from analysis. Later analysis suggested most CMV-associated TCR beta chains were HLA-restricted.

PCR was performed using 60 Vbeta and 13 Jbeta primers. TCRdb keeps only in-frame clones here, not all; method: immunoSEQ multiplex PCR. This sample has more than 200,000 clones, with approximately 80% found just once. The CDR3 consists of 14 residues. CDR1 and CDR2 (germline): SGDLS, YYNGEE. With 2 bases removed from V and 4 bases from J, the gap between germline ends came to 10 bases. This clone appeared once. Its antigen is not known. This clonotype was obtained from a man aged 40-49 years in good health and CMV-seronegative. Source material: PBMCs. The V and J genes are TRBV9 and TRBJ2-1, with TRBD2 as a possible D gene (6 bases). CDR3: CASSVDGTYNEQFF. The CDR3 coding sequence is TGTGCCAGCAGCGTCGACGGGACTTACAATGAGCAGTTCTTC.